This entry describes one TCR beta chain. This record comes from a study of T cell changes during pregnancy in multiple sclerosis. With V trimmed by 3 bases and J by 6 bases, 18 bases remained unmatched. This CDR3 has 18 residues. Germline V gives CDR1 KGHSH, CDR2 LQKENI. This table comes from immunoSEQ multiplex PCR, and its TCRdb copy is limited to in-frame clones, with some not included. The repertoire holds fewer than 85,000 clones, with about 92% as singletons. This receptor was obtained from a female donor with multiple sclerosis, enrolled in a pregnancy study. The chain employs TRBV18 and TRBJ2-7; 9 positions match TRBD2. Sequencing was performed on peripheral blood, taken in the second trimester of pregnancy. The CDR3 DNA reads TGTGCCAGCTCACCGTACGCCATTTCCGCGGGAGGGCCTTCCGAGCAGTACTTC. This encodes CASSPYAISAGGPSEQYF.